These 30 T cell receptor beta chains were all obtained from the same sample, sequenced in a study of CXCR3-negative and CXCR3-positive naive CD8 T cells (dated by TCRdb to the late 2010s). Overall study outcomes, separate from this receptor: Compared with CXCR3-negative naive cells, CXCR3-positive naive cells had TRB CDR3s with higher hydrophobicity (lower Kidera factor 4), lower energy, and higher strength and volume indices.

Antigens for these TCRs are unknown. The run used a NextSeq 550. The Human TCR Profiling Kit (MiLaboratory) was used to make UMI-labeled 5' RACE TRB cDNA libraries. Based on TCRdb reprocessing of the reads, there is one entry per CDR3 protein sequence, and DNA is missing. The table held for this sample gives 150,000 to 170,000 distinct CDR3 sequences. The ten largest clones represent about 0.48% of the sample. Sequenced material: naive CXCR3+ CD8+ T cells from blood. The sample's cell subset or site label is to be understood as: CD45RO-CCR7+CD27+CD95- naive CD8+ T cells expressing CXCR3 (TNR3+). These TCRs come from a human donor in good health. Some clones in this sample may be carry-over from other donors' samples.

The chain recombines TRBV7-9 with TRBJ1-6. There are 15 residues in the CDR3. The germline V gene encodes CDR1 SEHNR and CDR2 FQNEAQ (reference sequence). CDR3 region: CASSPSDNINSPLHF. Full variable domain (remainder filled in from reference TRBV7-9 and TRBJ1-6): DTGVSQNPRHKITKRGQNVTFRCDPISEHNRLYWYRQTLGQGPEFLTYFQNEAQLEKSRLLSDRFSAERPKGSFSTLEIQRTEQGDSAMYLCASSPSDNINSPLHFGNGTRLTVT.

V usage is TRBV10-1 and J usage is TRBJ2-7; TCRdb selects TRBD2, and the lack of DNA leaves this call unchecked. The CDR3 is made up of 14 amino acids. Germline loops: CDR1 WNHNN, CDR2 SYGVQD (reference sequence). The CDR3 loop reads CASGLPGLYYEQYF.

The V and J genes are TRBV7-9 and TRBJ1-2; the TRBD1 assignment by TCRdb is unverifiable without DNA. Per germline, CDR1 SEHNR and CDR2 FQNEAQ (reference sequence). The CDR3 runs to 15 residues. The CDR3 loop is CASSLARDPVYGYTF.

The CDR3 reads CASSLGVVDTGELFF. The rearrangement joins TRBV5-4 to TRBJ2-2. The CDR3 contains 15 residues. Per germline, CDR1 SGHNT and CDR2 YYREEE (reference sequence).

The chain joins TRBV27 to TRBJ2-7; the TRBD1 assignment by TCRdb is unverifiable without DNA. This CDR3 comprises 14 residues. Germline assignment: CDR1 MNHEY and CDR2 SMNVEV (reference sequence). CDR3 amino acids: CASKWDSDAYEQYF.

The V call is TRBV18, the J call TRBJ2-2. CDR1 is KGHSH and CDR2 is LQKENI in the germline V gene. The CDR3 runs to 16 residues. The CDR3 reads CASSPVPTANTGELFF.

This chain joins TRBV7-9 and TRBJ2-1; the D call of TRBD1 rests on TCRdb alone, since no DNA is present to check it. CDR3 size: 15 residues. CDR1 and CDR2 (germline): SEHNR, FQNEAQ (reference sequence). CDR3 loop: CASSLDRGVGNEQFF.

CDR3 loop: CAWSVRARKVVNTEAFF. The chain joins TRBV30 to TRBJ1-1. The V gene's germline CDR1 is GTSNPN and CDR2 SVGIG (reference sequence). This CDR3 has 17 amino acids. Based on the CDR3 plus reference TRBV30 and TRBJ1-1, the full variable domain is SQTIHQWPATLVQPVGSPLSLECTVEGTSNPNLYWYRQAAGRGLQLLFYSVGIGQISSEVPQNLSASRPQDRQFILSSKKLLLSDSGFYLCAWSVRARKVVNTEAFFGQGTRLTVV.

The V call is TRBV27, the J call TRBJ1-2; TCRdb lists TRBD1, though no DNA is available to test this call. This CDR3 is 16 amino acids long. Per the germline V gene, CDR1 is MNHEY and CDR2 is SMNVEV (reference sequence). The CDR3 is CASSFSGQGILYGYTF.

This chain uses TRBV7-9 with TRBJ2-7; no DNA is available, so the TRBD2 call from TCRdb remains unchecked. The CDR3 is 15 residues long. CDR1 SEHNR and CDR2 FQNEAQ come from the germline V gene (reference sequence). The CDR3 is CASSLAPGPGYEQYF.

The chain has TRBV28 and TRBJ2-7; the D call of TRBD1 rests on TCRdb alone, since no DNA is present to check it. The CDR3 spans 13 residues. Germline loops: CDR1 MDHEN, CDR2 SYDVKM. CDR3 sequence reads: CASSLTGTNEQYF. Supplemented by reference TRBV28 and TRBJ2-7, the full variable domain reads DVKVTQSSRYLVKRTGEKVFLECVQDMDHENMFWYRQDPGLGLRLIYFSYDVKMKEKGDIPEGYSVSREKKERFSLILESASTNQTSMYLCASSLTGTNEQYFGPGTRLTVT.

V and J are TRBV12-5 and TRBJ1-5; TCRdb gives TRBD1 as the D gene, but with no DNA this cannot be confirmed. Germline CDR1 LGHNT, CDR2 FRNRAP. The length of the CDR3 is 17 residues. The CDR3 loop is CASGFGQASYSNQPQHF.

This chain connects TRBV28 to TRBJ1-3. The CDR3 has 15 residues. Germline assignment: CDR1 MDHEN and CDR2 SYDVKM. CDR3 loop: CASSPRMSSGNTIYF.

The chain uses TRBV28 and TRBJ2-1. The CDR3 runs 13 residues. Germline CDR1 and CDR2: MDHEN and SYDVKM. CDR3 amino acids: CASSYDLANEQFF.

This sequence joins TRBV12-3 or TRBV12-4 and TRBJ1-2; TCRdb picks TRBD1, but there is no DNA to check that call. CDR3 length: 15 amino acids. The CDR3 is CASSSLPWDMESYTF.

The V gene is TRBV12-3 or TRBV12-4, the J gene TRBJ2-5; there is no DNA to check the TCRdb D call of TRBD1. The CDR3 extends over 15 amino acids. CDR3 in amino acids: CASSFYSSQGETQYF.

V gene TRBV30 combines with J gene TRBJ1-5; as DNA is missing, the TRBD1 call by TCRdb cannot be tested. This CDR3 has 13 amino acids. The germline V gene has CDR1 GTSNPN and CDR2 SVGIG (reference sequence). The CDR3 sequence: CACGTGLNQPQHF. Together with reference TRBV30 and TRBJ1-5, the CDR3 gives the full variable domain: SQTIHQWPATLVQPVGSPLSLECTVEGTSNPNLYWYRQAAGRGLQLLFYSVGIGQISSEVPQNLSASRPQDRQFILSSKKLLLSDSGFYLCACGTGLNQPQHFGDGTRLSIL.

The rearrangement links TRBV7-9 to TRBJ1-4; TCRdb lists TRBD1, though no DNA is available to test this call. Germline V lookup: CDR1 SEHNR, CDR2 FQNEAQ (reference sequence). The CDR3 has 15 residues. CDR3 protein: CASSISGTANEKLFF.

This sequence joins TRBV20-1 and TRBJ2-7. The CDR3 loop spans 12 amino acids. Germline values: CDR1 DFQATT, CDR2 SNEGSKA (reference sequence). The CDR3 reads CSGVEIVYEQYF.

The chain joins TRBV19 to TRBJ2-3. In germline, CDR1 is LNHDA, CDR2 SQIVND (reference sequence). CDR3 length: 13 amino acids. CDR3 amino acids: CASSYGRTDTQYF.

The rearrangement uses TRBV28 and TRBJ1-2. The CDR3 runs 13 residues. Germline assignment: CDR1 MDHEN and CDR2 SYDVKM. The CDR3 spells CASSLASPLGYTF.

The rearrangement uses TRBV12-3 or TRBV12-4 and TRBJ2-7; TCRdb calls TRBD1, which cannot be checked without DNA. The CDR3 totals 13 residues. This CDR3 is CASPLGDAYEQYF.

The V call is TRBV6-2 or TRBV6-3, the J call TRBJ1-5; TCRdb proposes TRBD1, but this gene call is untestable without DNA. This CDR3 contains 14 residues. Germline CDR1 MNHEY, CDR2 SVGEGT. CDR3 protein: CASSPLGGGQPQHF.

The chain recombines TRBV19 with TRBJ2-1. The CDR3 is 13 amino acids. CDR1 and CDR2 from the germline V gene are LNHDA and SQIVND (reference sequence). The CDR3 reads CASSINVGNEQFF.

This CDR3 is CASGQGDNSPLHF. V gene TRBV6-4 combines with J gene TRBJ1-6; as DNA is missing, the TRBD1 call by TCRdb cannot be tested. The CDR3 extends over 13 amino acids. Germline CDR1 and CDR2: MRHNA and SNTAGT.

The genes are TRBV11-2 and TRBJ2-5; lacking DNA, the TRBD2 call made by TCRdb goes unchecked. This CDR3 has 17 residues. The germline CDR1 and CDR2 sequences are SGHAT and FQNNGV. The CDR3 loop reads CASSLDNSGGIEETQYF.

The J gene is TRBJ1-1, the V gene TRBV12-3 or TRBV12-4. The length of the CDR3 is 12 residues. CDR3 region: CASSLGTSEAFF.

The chain links TRBV7-9 to TRBJ2-1; the TCRdb D gene call, TRBD1, has no DNA to confirm it. Germline V CDR1 and CDR2: SEHNR, FQNEAQ (reference sequence). This CDR3 region has 20 residues. The CDR3 protein is CASSSGWDRANSFPYNEQFF.

The chain joins TRBV5-1 to TRBJ2-5. There are 14 residues in the CDR3. Germline CDR1 reads SGHRS; CDR2 reads YFSETQ. CDR3 sequence reads: CASSLSGYQETQYF. Full variable domain (remainder filled in from reference TRBV5-1 and TRBJ2-5): KAGVTQTPRYLIKTRGQQVTLSCSPISGHRSVSWYQQTPGQGLQFLFEYFSETQRNKGNFPGRFSGRQFSNSRSEMNVSTLELGDSALYLCASSLSGYQETQYFGPGTRLLVL.

V usage is TRBV7-2 and J usage is TRBJ2-7; TCRdb's D gene call, TRBD2, goes unchecked for lack of DNA. The CDR3 has 15 amino acids. Looked up from germline, CDR1 is SGHTA and CDR2 is FQGNSA. The CDR3 reads CASSPNLGEGYEQYF.